Given below is one TCR beta chain in context. Its antigen is as yet unknown. The entry originates in a study of T cell responses to AZD1222 COVID-19 vaccine. Study outcomes and limitations: Reportedly, nearly half of unique spike TCRs recognized epitopes outside B.1.351/B.1.1.7 mutations. The study found vaccine-associated CD4 TCRs spanning spike, dominant at 160-218 and 743-854.

TCRdb's copy holds only in-frame clones and misses some; the assay was immunoSEQ multiplex PCR. The profile shows about 130,000 clones, about 88% of them singletons. The TCR was taken from an adult in good health. The sample consisted of peripheral blood, taken on day 0 of AZD1222 vaccination.

CDR3 bases: TGTGCCAGCAGTTCGGGACTAGCGGGGGTCGAGCAGTACTTC. As protein: CASSSGLAGVEQYF. The chain uses TRBV2 and TRBJ2-7, with TRBD2 matching over 14 bases. CDR3 length equals 14 residues. With V trimmed by 5 bases and J by 6 bases, 3 bases remained unmatched. Germline lookup yields CDR1 SNHLY and CDR2 FYNNEI. Full variable domain (missing parts from reference TRBV2 and TRBJ2-7): EPEVTQTPSHQVTQMGQEVILRCVPISNHLYFYWYRQILGQKVEFLVSFYNNEISEKSEIFDDQFSVERPDGSNFTLKIRSTKLEDSAMYFCASSSGLAGVEQYFGPGTRLTVT.